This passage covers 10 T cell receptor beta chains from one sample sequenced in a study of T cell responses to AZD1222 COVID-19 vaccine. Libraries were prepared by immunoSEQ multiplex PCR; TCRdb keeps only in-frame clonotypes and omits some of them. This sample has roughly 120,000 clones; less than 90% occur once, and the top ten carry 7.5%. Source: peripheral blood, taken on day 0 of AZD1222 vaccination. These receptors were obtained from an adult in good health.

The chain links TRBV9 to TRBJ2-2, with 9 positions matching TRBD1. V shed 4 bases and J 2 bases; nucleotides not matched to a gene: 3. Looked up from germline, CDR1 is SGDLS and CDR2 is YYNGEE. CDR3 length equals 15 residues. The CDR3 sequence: CASSPTGGNTGELFF. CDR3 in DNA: TGTGCCAGCAGCCCGACAGGGGGAAACACCGGGGAGCTGTTTTTT.

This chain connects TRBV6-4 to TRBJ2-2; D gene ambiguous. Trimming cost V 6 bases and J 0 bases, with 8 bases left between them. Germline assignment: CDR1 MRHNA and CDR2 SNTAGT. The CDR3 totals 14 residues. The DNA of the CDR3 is TGTGCCAGCAGAGGTGGCGCGAACACCGGGGAGCTGTTTTTT. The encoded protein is CASRGGANTGELFF.

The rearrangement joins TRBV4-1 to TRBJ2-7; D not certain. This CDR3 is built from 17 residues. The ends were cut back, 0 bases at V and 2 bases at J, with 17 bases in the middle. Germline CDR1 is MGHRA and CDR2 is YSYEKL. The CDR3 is CASSQEVRQPQPYEQYF. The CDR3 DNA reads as TGCGCCAGCAGCCAAGAGGTAAGGCAGCCTCAACCCTACGAGCAGTACTTC.

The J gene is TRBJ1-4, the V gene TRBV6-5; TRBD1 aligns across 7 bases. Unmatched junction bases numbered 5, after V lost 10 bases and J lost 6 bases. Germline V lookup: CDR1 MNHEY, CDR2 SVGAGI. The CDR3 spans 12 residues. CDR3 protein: CATTGTDEKLFF. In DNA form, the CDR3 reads TGTGCCACCACAGGGACAGATGAAAAACTGTTTTTT.

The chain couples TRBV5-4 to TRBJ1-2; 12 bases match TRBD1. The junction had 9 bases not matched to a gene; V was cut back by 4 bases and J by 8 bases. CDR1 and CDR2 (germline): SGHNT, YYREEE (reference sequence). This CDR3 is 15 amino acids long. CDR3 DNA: TGTGCCAGCAGCATTCCGGGACAGGGGGCGCCGGGCTACACCTTC. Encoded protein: CASSIPGQGAPGYTF.

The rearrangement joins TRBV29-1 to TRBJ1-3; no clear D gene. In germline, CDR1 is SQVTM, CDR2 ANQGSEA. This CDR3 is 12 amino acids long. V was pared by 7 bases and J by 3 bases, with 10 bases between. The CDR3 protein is CSAQINGNTIYF. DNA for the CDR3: TGCAGCGCACAGATTAATGGAAACACCATATATTTT.

The CDR3 region is CASSSPLVTGRYGYTF. The CDR3 region has the DNA TGTGCCAGCAGTTCCCCCCTAGTGACAGGGAGGTATGGCTACACCTTC. The chain is built from TRBV28 and TRBJ1-2; 7 nucleotides match TRBD1. V was pared by 4 bases and J by 5 bases, with 13 bases of the junction left unmatched. The CDR3 loop spans 16 amino acids. The germline V gene encodes CDR1 MDHEN and CDR2 SYDVKM.

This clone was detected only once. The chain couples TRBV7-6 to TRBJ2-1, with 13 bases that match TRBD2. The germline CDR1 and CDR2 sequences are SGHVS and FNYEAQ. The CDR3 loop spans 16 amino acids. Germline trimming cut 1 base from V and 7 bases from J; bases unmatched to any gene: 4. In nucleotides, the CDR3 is TGTGCCAGCAGCTTAGGGACTAGCGGGAGTATTAATGAGCAGTTCTTC. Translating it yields CASSLGTSGSINEQFF.

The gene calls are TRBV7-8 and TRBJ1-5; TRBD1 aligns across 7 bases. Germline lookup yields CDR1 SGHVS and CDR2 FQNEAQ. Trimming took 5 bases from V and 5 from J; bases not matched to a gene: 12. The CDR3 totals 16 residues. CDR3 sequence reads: CASSPRSGTEDQPQHF. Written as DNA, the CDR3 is TGTGCCAGCAGCCCCCGATCCGGGACAGAAGATCAGCCCCAGCATTTT.

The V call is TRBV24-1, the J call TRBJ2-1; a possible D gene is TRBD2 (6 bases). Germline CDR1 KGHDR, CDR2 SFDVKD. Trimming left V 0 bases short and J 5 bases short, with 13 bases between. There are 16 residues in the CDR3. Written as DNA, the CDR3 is TGTGCCACCAGTGATTTGACCGGGAGAGACCACAATGAGCAGTTCTTC. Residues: CATSDLTGRDHNEQFF.